The present T cell receptor beta chain was sequenced within a study of T cells in Graves' hyperthyroidism and ophthalmopathy. General study results and limits: Onset of ophthalmopathy came a median approximately 6.9 months after the model predicted it. Ophthalmopathy was told apart from stable hyperthyroidism by a 13 V-J model. Expanded thyroid clonotypes (above 0.001) were mostly also found in blood.

Germline assignment: CDR1 MDHEN and CDR2 SYDVKM. Trimming shortened V by 8 bases and J by 9 bases, and 17 bases separated the two germline ends. The CDR3 sequence is 14 residues long. Blood was sampled at initial diagnosis of hyperthyroidism, prior to onset of any ophthalmopathy symptoms. There are many counts of this clonotype. Its target is not known. TCR beta CDR3 regions were amplified from RNA. Using the HTBI primer set, a first-round RT-PCR was run on the TCR CDR3. TCRdb reprocessed the multiplex PCR reads via MiXCR and lists one record per CDR3 protein. The profile shows some 600,000 distinct CDR3 sequences, 14% of them singletons.

The chain joins TRBV28 to TRBJ1-6, with D possibly being TRBD1 (5 bases). The sequencing input was blood. The TCR was taken from a woman in her twenties or thirties with Graves' hyperthyroidism that later progressed to Graves' ophthalmopathy. The chain's CDR3 is CASRRRGNSSPLHF. CDR3 bases: TGTGCCAGCCGGAGAAGGGGTAACAGTTCACCCCTCCACTTT.